This T cell receptor beta chain appears in the sequencing data of a study of blood T cell repertoires in COVID-19. Germline V CDR1 and CDR2: SNHLY, FYNNEI. The CDR3 has 14 amino acids. V was pared by 4 bases and J by 3 bases, with 10 bases between. All enrollees were about 18 to 89 years old and from about two dozen US areas. Clinical history reported by participants formed the basis on which cohorts were assigned. Donors in Cohort 3 who had recovered were those with two negative PCRs, healthcare professional clearance, or resolution of their symptoms. Profiling relied on immunoSEQ multiplex PCR, and the TCRdb table lists in-frame clones only, not all of them. This sample has more than 300,000 clones, with approximately 90% found just once.

The clonotype originates from a woman in her 30s who had recovered from COVID-19. Sequenced material: PBMCs or T cells enriched from blood (not recorded which). The chain is built from TRBV2 and TRBJ1-5, with D tentatively TRBD1 (6 bases). The CDR3 sequence: CASSVYRVNQPQHF. The CDR3 DNA follows: TGTGCCAGCAGTGTGTACAGGGTCAATCAGCCCCAGCATTTT.